These 31 T cell receptor beta chains share one sample of origin, sequenced in a study of blood T cell repertoires in COVID-19. Sequenced by immunoSEQ multiplex PCR; TCRdb stores in-frame clones only, minus some. This table holds some 66,000 clones, over 80% found once. Source material: peripheral blood. All receptors derive from a human donor in a cohort sampled during active COVID-19.

The chain uses TRBV4-3 and TRBJ2-5; a possible D gene is TRBD2 (6 bases). The CDR3 is 13 amino acids. Per the germline V gene, CDR1 is LGHNA and CDR2 is YSLEER. Trimming took off 6 bases at V and 5 bases at J, with 13 bases between the two ends. Here the CDR3 reads CASSRGAGETQYF. CDR3 coding DNA: TGCGCCAGCAGTCGGGGCGCGGGGGAGACCCAGTACTTC.

The chain employs TRBV25-1 and TRBJ2-1; tentatively, D is TRBD1 (6 bases). The CDR3 runs 17 residues. Germline assignment: CDR1 MGHDK and CDR2 SYGVNS. The ends were cut back, 4 bases at V and 4 bases at J, with 20 bases in the middle. CDR3 amino acids: CASSARSVRGLYNEQFF. As DNA, the CDR3 is TGTGCCAGCAGTGCCCGGAGTGTCAGGGGCCTATACAATGAGCAGTTCTTC. The variable domain in full, completed from reference TRBV25-1 and TRBJ2-1, reads EADIYQTPRYLVIGTGKKITLECSQTMGHDKMYWYQQDPGMELHLIHYSYGVNSTEKGDLSSESTVSRIRTEHFPLTLESARPSHTSQYLCASSARSVRGLYNEQFFGPGTRLTVL.

The chain couples TRBV5-4 to TRBJ2-7; a possible D gene is TRBD2 (5 bases). This CDR3 contains 15 residues. Trimming left V 2 bases short and J 5 bases short, with 17 bases between. Germline assignment: CDR1 SGHNT and CDR2 YYREEE (reference sequence). CDR3 sequence reads: CASSFDAGPAHEQYF. The CDR3 nucleotides read TGTGCCAGCAGCTTCGATGCGGGCCCGGCCCACGAGCAGTACTTC.

The rearrangement joins TRBV9 to TRBJ2-1, with D tentatively TRBD2 (6 bases). This CDR3 is built from 15 residues. With 2 bases removed from V and 9 bases from J, the gap between germline ends came to 18 bases. Germline loops: CDR1 SGDLS, CDR2 YYNGEE. In nucleotides, the CDR3 is TGTGCCAGCAGCGTGGGGGGACCCCTCTTCAGTGAGCAGTTCTTC. This encodes CASSVGGPLFSEQFF.

This sequence joins TRBV28 and TRBJ1-6, with 10 positions matching TRBD1. This CDR3 has 15 residues. Losses at the gene ends were 6 bases for V and 7 bases for J; bases not matched to a gene: 6. Germline lookup yields CDR1 MDHEN and CDR2 SYDVKM. CDR3 sequence: CASRLDRGQNSPLHF. CDR3 nucleotides: TGTGCCAGCAGACTTGACAGGGGGCAAAATTCACCCCTCCACTTT.

CDR3 region: CASSLRGTQYF. The CDR3 DNA follows: TGTGCCAGCAGTTTACGAGGGACCCAGTACTTC. This chain uses TRBV27 with TRBJ2-5; no clear D gene. V was trimmed by 2 bases and J by 7 bases, leaving 5 bases between them. Germline V CDR1 and CDR2: MNHEY, SMNVEV (reference sequence). This CDR3 region has 11 residues.

The CDR3 bases are TGCGCCAGCAGCTTTGTAGGGGTGGGCACTGAAGCTTTCTTT. Amino acid sequence: CASSFVGVGTEAFF. This chain links TRBV5-1 with TRBJ1-1, with a tentative D call TRBD1 (5 bases). This CDR3 contains 14 residues. In germline, CDR1 is SGHRS, CDR2 YFSETQ. V lost 2 bases to trimming and J lost 4 bases, with 12 bases between them.

V is TRBV2 and J is TRBJ2-1; unclear D gene. The CDR3 is 14 residues long. Germline assignment: CDR1 SNHLY and CDR2 FYNNEI. V lost 6 bases and J lost 8, with 17 bases in between. Here the CDR3 DNA reads TGTGCCAGCAGGGCAGACATCGTGGTGCATGAGCAGTTCTTC. Amino acids: CASRADIVVHEQFF.

This clone was seen more than once but under ten times. The chain links TRBV27 to TRBJ1-2; maybe TRBD1 (5 bases). Looked up from germline, CDR1 is MNHEY and CDR2 is SMNVEV (reference sequence). There are 13 residues in the CDR3. V was trimmed by 6 bases and J by 5 bases, leaving 13 bases between them. The CDR3 protein is CASRPGIGYGYTF. CDR3 coding DNA: TGTGCCAGCAGACCAGGGATAGGTTATGGCTACACCTTC.

The chain is built from TRBV19 and TRBJ2-3, with 8 bases lining up with TRBD2. The CDR3 covers 15 residues. V gave up 6 bases and J gave up 1 base; unmatched junction bases: 6. The germline gives CDR1 LNHDA, CDR2 SQIVND (reference sequence). The CDR3 spells CASSPRTSRTDTQYF. The CDR3 DNA is TGTGCCAGTAGCCCCCGGACTAGCCGCACAGATACGCAGTATTTT.

V gene TRBV6-1 combines with J gene TRBJ2-3, with D uncertain. The V gene's germline CDR1 is MNHNS and CDR2 SASEGT. The CDR3 covers 14 residues. V dropped 3 bases and J dropped 6 bases, with 13 bases sitting between them. CDR3 region: CASSEGPVSDTQYF. The CDR3 bases are TGTGCCAGCAGTGAGGGCCCTGTTTCGGATACGCAGTATTTT.

This chain uses TRBV2 with TRBJ1-2, with no clear D. The V and J ends lost 2 bases and 4 bases respectively, with 5 bases between them. Germline values: CDR1 SNHLY, CDR2 FYNNEI. The CDR3 is 12 amino acids. The CDR3 nucleotides read TGTGCCAGCAGTGAACAGGCCTATGGCTACACCTTC. This sequence encodes CASSEQAYGYTF.

The V and J genes are TRBV28 and TRBJ1-2, with D maybe TRBD1 (5 bases). Between the trimmed V and J ends, which lost 5 bases and 7 bases, there was a span of 8 bases. There are 11 residues in the CDR3. Germline V lookup: CDR1 MDHEN, CDR2 SYDVKM. The CDR3 reads CASSARAGYTF. The CDR3, as DNA: TGTGCCAGCAGTGCCAGGGCTGGCTACACCTTC.

This chain uses TRBV6-4 with TRBJ2-3; 12 bases match TRBD1. The germline CDR1 and CDR2 sequences are MRHNA and SNTAGT. The CDR3 has 24 amino acids. The junction had 23 bases not matched to a gene; V was cut back by 0 bases and J by 1 base. The CDR3 nucleotides read TGTGCCAGCAGTGACTCTAGTGGGACAGGGGGCTTTGGCGGGAGAGGTTGGGGCACAGATACGCAGTATTTT. Amino acid sequence: CASSDSSGTGGFGGRGWGTDTQYF.

V is TRBV19 and J is TRBJ1-2, with D hard to call. The CDR3 length is 11 residues. Germline V gene sequence: CDR1 LNHDA, CDR2 SQIVND (reference sequence). The ends were cut back, 5 bases at V and 4 bases at J, with 5 bases in the middle. The DNA for the CDR3 is TGTGCCAGTAGTGTCCTCTATGGCTACACCTTC. Amino acids: CASSVLYGYTF.

The chain has TRBV7-9 and TRBJ2-1; TRBD2 aligns across 7 bases. Per the germline V gene, CDR1 is SEHNR and CDR2 is FQNEAQ (reference sequence). The CDR3 has 17 residues. After removal of 5 bases from V and 1 base from J, the junction contained 11 bases not matched to a gene. CDR3 sequence (DNA): TGTGCCAGCAGCACAAGGCGGGGAGGGGAGTCCTACAATGAGCAGTTCTTC. Protein sequence: CASSTRRGGESYNEQFF.

Only one count was recorded for this clone. This rearrangement joins TRBV4-3 to TRBJ1-4; TRBD1 agrees at 10 bases. The CDR3 consists of 17 residues. Per germline, CDR1 LGHNA and CDR2 YSLEER. With V trimmed by 1 base and J by 2 bases, 4 bases remained unmatched. CDR3 loop: CASSQGDRGLTNEKLFF. CDR3 DNA sequence: TGCGCCAGCAGCCAAGGGGACAGGGGTTTGACTAATGAAAAACTGTTTTTT.

The J gene is TRBJ1-2, the V gene TRBV2, with a tentative D call TRBD1 (6 bases). CDR1 SNHLY and CDR2 FYNNEI come from the germline V gene. V lost 6 bases to trimming and J lost 5 bases, with 13 bases between them. The CDR3 spans 13 residues. Written as DNA, the CDR3 is TGTGCCAGCAGACCGGACAGTGGGTATGGCTACACCTTC. Encoded protein: CASRPDSGYGYTF. The full variable domain, completed using reference TRBV2 and TRBJ1-2, is EPEVTQTPSHQVTQMGQEVILRCVPISNHLYFYWYRQILGQKVEFLVSFYNNEISEKSEIFDDQFSVERPDGSNFTLKIRSTKLEDSAMYFCASRPDSGYGYTFGSGTRLTVV.

The chain uses TRBV19 and TRBJ1-6; D uncertain. The CDR3 sequence is 18 residues long. Germline loops: CDR1 LNHDA, CDR2 SQIVND (reference sequence). Trimming took off 4 bases at V and 2 bases at J, with 18 bases between the two ends. The CDR3 spells CASSTRGGTVTYNSPLHF. The CDR3 nucleotides read TGTGCCAGTAGTACCCGAGGAGGTACAGTCACCTATAATTCACCCCTCCACTTT.

The rearrangement joins TRBV6-1 to TRBJ1-6, with D perhaps matching TRBD1 (5 bases). The CDR3 totals 16 residues. Trimming cost V 0 bases and J 6 bases, with 12 bases left between them. Per the germline V gene, CDR1 is MNHNS and CDR2 is SASEGT. CDR3 region: CASSEAPGSINSPLHF. In DNA, the CDR3 is TGTGCCAGCAGTGAAGCGCCAGGGTCGATTAATTCACCCCTCCACTTT.

The V gene is TRBV29-1, the J gene TRBJ2-3; no clear D gene. Trimming removed 6 bases at V and 4 bases at J, with 8 bases between. CDR1 and CDR2 (germline): SQVTM, ANQGSEA. The CDR3 contains 11 residues. The CDR3 DNA reads TGCAGCGTGGCCGCCCCAGATACGCAGTATTTT. Its protein is CSVAAPDTQYF.

The chain joins TRBV4-2 to TRBJ2-1; 8 positions agree with TRBD2. Germline loops: CDR1 LGHNA, CDR2 YNFKEQ. The CDR3 sequence is 17 residues long. The junction had 11 bases not matched to a gene; V was cut back by 4 bases and J by 3 bases. The CDR3 nucleotides read TGTGCCAGCAGCCGATTCGATACTAGCGGATACTACAATGAGCAGTTCTTC. The encoded protein is CASSRFDTSGYYNEQFF.

This clone was recorded only once. The genes are TRBV6-5 and TRBJ1-1, with no clear D. V gave up 5 bases and J gave up 7 bases, with 20 bases separating them. The CDR3 covers 15 residues. CDR1 MNHEY and CDR2 SVGAGI come from the germline V gene. The DNA of the CDR3 is TGTGCCAGCAGTCCTTGGTCGGTTGGGCCAAGTGAAGCTTTCTTT. This sequence encodes CASSPWSVGPSEAFF.

The chain is built from TRBV9 and TRBJ2-3; 14 nucleotides align to TRBD2. The J segment lost 5 bases and the V segment lost 3 bases, leaving 5 bases of the junction unmatched. This CDR3 comprises 16 residues. Germline CDR1 is SGDLS and CDR2 is YYNGEE. For the CDR3, the DNA is TGTGCCAGCAGCGCCCGACTAGCGGGAGGGGGAGATACGCAGTATTTT. It specifies CASSARLAGGGDTQYF.

The chain carries TRBV28 and TRBJ2-1, with D hard to call. In germline, CDR1 is MDHEN, CDR2 SYDVKM. There are 16 residues in the CDR3. V lost 6 bases to trimming and J lost 7 bases, with 22 bases between them. The CDR3 sequence is CASSRTTVGAWNEQFF. CDR3 nucleotides: TGTGCCAGCAGCCGCACCACCGTCGGTGCATGGAATGAGCAGTTCTTC.

This rearrangement joins TRBV5-5 to TRBJ2-1, with TRBD1 matching 8 bases. CDR3 length: 15 residues. V dropped 4 bases and J dropped 0; count of bases not matched to a gene: 3. CDR1 is SGHKS, CDR2 YYEKEE, per germline (reference sequence). CDR3 residues: CASSPTGGSYNEQFF. The CDR3 DNA follows: TGTGCCAGCAGCCCCACAGGGGGCTCCTACAATGAGCAGTTCTTC.

This chain connects TRBV3-1 (or the pseudogene TRBV3-2) to TRBJ2-7; TRBD2 aligns across 9 bases. This CDR3 has 17 amino acids. Germline lookup yields CDR1 LGHDT and CDR2 YNNKEL (reference sequence). Trimming took 1 base from V and 1 from J; bases not matched to a gene: 8. The CDR3 loop is CASSQAKAGGTSYEQYF. CDR3 DNA sequence: TGTGCCAGCAGCCAAGCCAAAGCGGGGGGAACATCCTACGAGCAGTACTTC.

V is TRBV7-9 and J is TRBJ1-1, with D tentatively TRBD1 (6 bases). The CDR3 runs to 15 residues. Germline lookup yields CDR1 SEHNR and CDR2 FQNEAQ (reference sequence). V shed 2 bases and J shed 2 bases, with 12 bases lying between them. The CDR3 DNA sequence: TGTGCCAGCAGCTTATACGGCAGGGGAAACACTGAAGCTTTCTTT. Its protein is CASSLYGRGNTEAFF.

V gene TRBV2 combines with J gene TRBJ1-5; a possible D gene is TRBD1 (5 bases). Germline CDR1 is SNHLY and CDR2 is FYNNEI. The CDR3 sequence is 13 residues long. V lost 6 bases and J lost 9, with 15 bases in between. The CDR3 reads CASSGHLNGPQHF. The CDR3 DNA reads TGTGCCAGCAGCGGACACCTCAACGGGCCCCAGCATTTT.

The CDR3 is CASSLVPGVDTGELFF. In DNA, the CDR3 is TGCGCCAGCAGCTTGGTCCCGGGGGTCGACACCGGGGAGCTGTTTTTT. V usage is TRBV5-1 and J usage is TRBJ2-2, with D possibly being TRBD2 (6 bases). The CDR3 is 16 residues long. The germline V and J ends were trimmed by 0 bases and 3 bases, with 12 bases remaining between them. Germline CDR1 reads SGHRS; CDR2 reads YFSETQ.

Of note for this clone: This sample also contains other DNA sequences that code for the same CDR3. This sequence joins TRBV5-1 and TRBJ2-3; D is undetermined. With 3 bases removed from V and 0 bases from J, the gap between germline ends came to 5 bases. The CDR3 runs 13 residues. The germline gives CDR1 SGHRS, CDR2 YFSETQ. The CDR3 protein is CASSSPSTDTQYF. The CDR3 nucleotides are TGCGCCAGCAGCTCTCCTAGCACAGATACGCAGTATTTT.